The sequence of this TCR beta chain was determined in a study of identical twins. The table lists this clonotype with a few counts. TCRdb analysed the 5' RACE reads with MiXCR anew, one entry per CDR3 protein. This table has about 340,000 distinct CDR3 sequences, around an eighth appearing once. These data are also associated with another study on yellow fever vaccine responses in identical twins.

Sequenced input: CD8+ T cells sorted from blood. This clonotype was sampled from a woman aged 18-29 years in good health.

CDR3 nucleotides: TGTGCCAGCAGCCCAACTAGCGGACTTAACACCGGGGAGCTGTTTTTT. Translating gives CASSPTSGLNTGELFF. The chain couples TRBV5-6 to TRBJ2-2, with 8 nucleotides matching TRBD2. Germline V lookup: CDR1 SGHDT, CDR2 YYEEEE. The CDR3 spans 16 residues. V lost 4 bases to trimming and J lost 2 bases; unmatched junction nucleotides: 7.